The next 32 T cell receptor beta chains were all read from a single sample in a study of blood T cell repertoires in COVID-19. Clones were read by immunoSEQ multiplex PCR, and TCRdb kept only the in-frame ones, dropping some. This repertoire shows 200,000 to 300,000 clones, about 87% found once; its top ten account for 2% to 3%. Sequencing was performed on PBMCs or T cells enriched from blood (not recorded which). The source of these receptors is a middle-aged woman with acute COVID-19.

The CDR3 spells CASQRTGAGANQPQHF. As DNA, the CDR3 is TGTGCCAGCCAACGCACAGGGGCAGGGGCTAATCAGCCCCAGCATTTT. V and J are TRBV19 and TRBJ1-5, with 7 bases identical to TRBD1. The germline gives CDR1 LNHDA, CDR2 SQIVND (reference sequence). This CDR3 comprises 16 residues. V gave up 9 bases and J gave up 4 bases; unmatched junction bases: 15.

This chain uses TRBV6-5 with TRBJ1-1; 9 bases map to TRBD1. This CDR3 has 14 amino acids. V was clipped by 6 bases and J by 2 bases; unmatched bases: 4. Germline assignment: CDR1 MNHEY and CDR2 SVGAGI. The DNA of the CDR3 is TGTGCCAGCAGGGGGACAGGGACTAACACTGAAGCTTTCTTT. The encoded protein is CASRGTGTNTEAFF.

The chain couples TRBV11-2 to TRBJ2-1; 11 bases match TRBD2. CDR3 size: 17 residues. The germline CDR1 and CDR2 sequences are SGHAT and FQNNGV. The ends lost 5 bases at V and 0 bases at J; junction bases unmatched: 6. The CDR3 spells CASSIGTSGSSYNEQFF. CDR3 nucleotides: TGTGCCAGCAGCATCGGGACTAGCGGTAGCTCCTACAATGAGCAGTTCTTC. The full variable domain, completed using reference TRBV11-2 and TRBJ2-1, is EAGVAQSPRYKIIEKRQSVAFWCNPISGHATLYWYQQILGQGPKLLIQFQNNGVVDDSQLPKDRFSAERLKGVDSTLKIQPAKLEDSAVYLCASSIGTSGSSYNEQFFGPGTRLTVL.

Of note for this clone: In the same sample, other DNA sequences code for this CDR3. This chain uses TRBV10-3 with TRBJ1-1; D not resolved. The CDR3 runs to 12 residues. Trimming took off 8 bases at V and 1 base at J, with 8 bases between the two ends. The germline V gene has CDR1 ENHRY and CDR2 SYGVKD. The CDR3 loop reads CAIRRGNTEAFF. CDR3 in DNA: TGTGCCATCCGCCGGGGGAACACTGAAGCTTTCTTT.

The chain carries TRBV6-1 and TRBJ1-5; D ambiguous. The CDR3 has 14 amino acids. Per germline, CDR1 MNHNS and CDR2 SASEGT. The V end was cut by 1 base, the J end by 0 bases, with 4 bases between. As DNA, the CDR3 is TGTGCCAGCAGTGAAGTCAATAGCAATCAGCCCCAGCATTTT. Its translation: CASSEVNSNQPQHF.

V and J are TRBV30 and TRBJ1-1; 9 positions agree with TRBD1. Losses at the gene ends were 5 bases for V and 3 bases for J; bases not matched to a gene: 4. The germline V gene has CDR1 GTSNPN and CDR2 SVGIG (reference sequence). The CDR3 runs to 13 residues. DNA of the CDR3: TGTGCCTGGGGGACAGGGATCTACACTGAAGCTTTCTTT. This translates into CAWGTGIYTEAFF.

The chain has TRBV6-2 or TRBV6-3 and TRBJ2-7; 7 bases map to TRBD2. The CDR3 consists of 14 residues. Trimming cost V 5 bases and J 0 bases; bases outside gene matches: 4. Germline V gene sequence: CDR1 MNHEY, CDR2 SVGEGT. This CDR3 is CASSRLADSYEQYV. CDR3 sequence (DNA): TGTGCCAGCAGTAGACTAGCAGACTCCTACGAGCAGTACGTC.

The chain recombines TRBV27 with TRBJ2-7; 11 nucleotides line up with TRBD2. CDR3 length: 16 residues. Losses at the gene ends were 5 bases for V and 2 bases for J; bases not matched to a gene: 8. In germline, CDR1 is MNHEY, CDR2 SMNVEV (reference sequence). The CDR3 coding sequence is TGTGCCAGCAGTCCCCTGGGACTAGCGGTGGCCTACGAGCAGTACGTC. This sequence encodes CASSPLGLAVAYEQYV.

J is TRBJ1-4 and V is TRBV7-2; D perhaps matches TRBD1 (6 bases). Germline assignment: CDR1 SGHTA and CDR2 FQGNSA. The CDR3 runs to 13 residues. V dropped 5 bases and J dropped 5 bases, with 9 bases sitting between them. CDR3 nucleotides: TGTGCCAGCAGCCGAGGGACAAATGAAAAACTGTTTTTT. This encodes CASSRGTNEKLFF.

The V call is TRBV9, the J call TRBJ2-3; maybe TRBD2 (5 bases). The CDR3 runs to 15 residues. Germline-derived CDR1 and CDR2 are SGDLS and YYNGEE. Trimming cost V 2 bases and J 4 bases, with 14 bases left between them. The CDR3 protein is CASSVRTGSPDTQYF. The CDR3 coding sequence is TGTGCCAGCAGCGTTAGGACGGGGTCACCAGATACGCAGTATTTT.

This chain links TRBV2 with TRBJ2-3, with D hard to call. Germline V CDR1 and CDR2: SNHLY, FYNNEI. There are 13 residues in the CDR3. Trimming removed 10 bases from V and 1 base from J, with 12 bases in between. The chain's CDR3 is CAILVPGTDTQYF. As DNA, the CDR3 is TGTGCCATCCTAGTCCCTGGCACAGATACGCAGTATTTT.

The chain combines TRBV10-1 with TRBJ1-6; D possibly corresponds to TRBD1 (5 bases). The CDR3 runs to 16 residues. Trimming took 2 bases from V and 7 from J, leaving 15 bases between them. CDR1 and CDR2 from the germline V gene are WNHNN and SYGVQD (reference sequence). The chain's CDR3 is CASSEGAAPGNSPLHF. For the CDR3, the DNA is TGCGCCAGCAGTGAGGGGGCCGCCCCAGGGAATTCACCCCTCCACTTT.

The chain uses TRBV7-8 and TRBJ2-2, with 8 nucleotides matching TRBD2. This CDR3 is 17 amino acids long. CDR1 is SGHVS, CDR2 FQNEAQ, per germline. V trimming: 2 bases; J trimming: 4 bases; junction bases outside the gene matches: 9. The CDR3 DNA follows: TGTGCCAGCAGCTTAAGTCGAGCGGGAGTTCGCACCGGGGAGCTGTTTTTT. Encoded protein: CASSLSRAGVRTGELFF.

The rearrangement links TRBV7-2 to TRBJ2-1; TRBD2 aligns across 16 bases. Germline CDR1 is SGHTA and CDR2 is FQGNSA. J was trimmed by 6 bases and V by 1 base; bases with no gene match: 6. The CDR3 covers 18 residues. DNA of the CDR3: TGTGCCAGCAGCTTAGGAGGGACTAGCGGGAGGGCCGGCAATGAGCAGTTCTTC. This encodes CASSLGGTSGRAGNEQFF.

This chain uses TRBV19 with TRBJ2-3, with D possibly TRBD2 on 5 matching bases. The CDR3 consists of 13 residues. Germline lookup yields CDR1 LNHDA and CDR2 SQIVND (reference sequence). The ends were cut back, 10 bases at V and 6 bases at J, with 17 bases in the middle. CDR3 protein: CATTPEGYDTQYF. In nucleotides, the CDR3 is TGTGCCACCACACCAGAGGGATACGATACGCAGTATTTT.

The CDR3 here is CAISESLQKGYGYTF. The CDR3, as DNA: TGTGCCATCAGTGAGTCGTTACAGAAAGGCTATGGCTACACCTTC. The chain uses TRBV10-3 and TRBJ1-2, with D unresolved. There are 15 residues in the CDR3. The germline V and J ends were trimmed by 0 bases and 4 bases, with 12 bases remaining between them. The germline V gene has CDR1 ENHRY and CDR2 SYGVKD.

This clone was counted once. V and J are TRBV27 and TRBJ2-3; TRBD2 matches at 13 bases. Germline CDR1 MNHEY, CDR2 SMNVEV (reference sequence). This CDR3 is 15 amino acids long. The junction had 0 bases not matched to a gene; V was cut back by 2 bases and J by 4 bases. For the CDR3, the DNA is TGTGCCAGCAGTTTAACTAGCGGGGGGGCAGATACGCAGTATTTT. Its translation is CASSLTSGGADTQYF.

This clone was seen only once. The chain is built from TRBV7-2 and TRBJ1-2; maybe TRBD1 (5 bases). Trimming stripped 0 bases from V and 7 bases from J, with 12 bases between. The CDR3 loop spans 14 amino acids. Germline V lookup: CDR1 SGHTA, CDR2 FQGNSA. The chain's CDR3 is CASSLARGSGGYTF. Here the CDR3 DNA reads TGTGCCAGCAGCTTAGCCCGGGGGTCTGGTGGCTACACCTTC.

This clone was found once. The chain recombines TRBV5-1 with TRBJ2-5; D is perhaps TRBD2 (6 bases). The CDR3 length is 15 residues. V was trimmed by 3 bases and J by 4 bases, leaving 16 bases between them. Germline V gives CDR1 SGHRS, CDR2 YFSETQ. CDR3 coding DNA: TGCGCCAGCAGCTCGCCGGCGGGGAGCACAGAGACCCAGTACTTC. This sequence encodes CASSSPAGSTETQYF.

About this clone itself: Additional DNA sequences in this sample encode the identical CDR3. The chain recombines TRBV18 with TRBJ1-5; 7 bases are shared with TRBD1. V lost 3 bases to trimming and J lost 2 bases; unmatched junction nucleotides: 4. In germline, CDR1 is KGHSH, CDR2 LQKENI. CDR3 length: 15 residues. For the CDR3, the DNA is TGTGCCAGCTCACCGCCAGGGACAGGCAATCAGCCCCAGCATTTT. Translation: CASSPPGTGNQPQHF.

The chain is built from TRBV20-1 and TRBJ2-1; D gene ambiguous. This CDR3 is 10 amino acids long. V was cut by 4 bases and J by 8 bases, with 6 bases left in between. The germline gives CDR1 DFQATT, CDR2 SNEGSKA (reference sequence). DNA of the CDR3: TGCAGTGCTAAGGAGTATGAGCAGTTCTTC. Translating gives CSAKEYEQFF.

This sequence joins TRBV11-2 and TRBJ2-7; tentative D call: TRBD2 (5 bases). CDR3 length: 15 residues. The V end was cut by 6 bases, the J end by 3 bases, with 18 bases between. CDR1 and CDR2 (germline): SGHAT, FQNNGV. DNA of the CDR3: TGTGCCAGCAGTCTTAACAGCGGATTAGTCTACGAGCAGTACGTC. Encoded protein: CASSLNSGLVYEQYV.

This rearrangement joins TRBV7-9 to TRBJ2-1; 7 positions agree with TRBD2. There are 16 residues in the CDR3. The ends lost 5 bases at V and 0 bases at J; junction bases unmatched: 7. Looked up from germline, CDR1 is SEHNR and CDR2 is FQNEAQ (reference sequence). The CDR3 loop reads CASSHSGESSYNEQFF. DNA of the CDR3: TGTGCCAGCAGCCACAGCGGGGAGAGCTCCTACAATGAGCAGTTCTTC.

The V call is TRBV23-1, the J call TRBJ2-7, with D perhaps matching TRBD2 (5 bases). TRBV23-1 belongs to the ORF category, with a function that is uncertain. The germline V and J ends were trimmed by 0 bases and 0 bases, with 15 bases remaining between them. The CDR3 length is 17 residues. In DNA form, the CDR3 reads TGCGCCAGCAGTCAATCGGACCTTCTCCGGGGCTCCTACGAGCAGTACTTC. Amino acid sequence: CASSQSDLLRGSYEQYF.

The chain employs TRBV30 and TRBJ1-1; the D is unclear. The CDR3 consists of 13 residues. With 0 bases removed from V and 5 bases from J, the gap between germline ends came to 10 bases. The germline V gene has CDR1 GTSNPN and CDR2 SVGIG (reference sequence). CDR3 loop: CAWSVTVQTEAFF. The CDR3 DNA is TGTGCCTGGAGTGTAACAGTACAGACTGAAGCTTTCTTT. Using reference TRBV30 and TRBJ1-1 for the parts outside the CDR3, the full variable domain is SQTIHQWPATLVQPVGSPLSLECTVEGTSNPNLYWYRQAAGRGLQLLFYSVGIGQISSEVPQNLSASRPQDRQFILSSKKLLLSDSGFYLCAWSVTVQTEAFFGQGTRLTVV.

The J gene is TRBJ1-1, the V gene TRBV24-1; 8 bases map to TRBD1. The CDR3 covers 16 residues. V was pared by 2 bases and J by 5 bases, with 9 bases of the junction left unmatched. Germline V gene sequence: CDR1 KGHDR, CDR2 SFDVKD. Here the CDR3 DNA reads TGTGCCACCAGTGATTCGACCCGGACAGGGCGTACTGAAGCTTTCTTT. Translated: CATSDSTRTGRTEAFF.

The CDR3 DNA is TGTGCCAGCAGCGTAAGGACAGAAGCTTTCTTT. Its protein is CASSVRTEAFF. This chain uses TRBV5-6 with TRBJ1-1; TRBD1 is a possible D gene (5 bases). V dropped 4 bases and J dropped 8 bases, with 9 bases sitting between them. The CDR3 is made up of 11 amino acids. Germline loops: CDR1 SGHDT, CDR2 YYEEEE.

The chain recombines TRBV7-2 with TRBJ2-7; weak D call: TRBD1 (5 bases). V dropped 5 bases and J dropped 0 bases, with 17 bases sitting between them. Germline CDR1 SGHTA, CDR2 FQGNSA. The CDR3 has 16 residues. The CDR3 DNA sequence: TGTGCCAGCAGCGATACAGGCCCTCCCTCCTCCTACGAGCAGTACTTC. It specifies CASSDTGPPSSYEQYF.

This chain uses TRBV19 with TRBJ2-3; 8 bases match TRBD2. V shed 4 bases and J 8 bases; nucleotides not matched to a gene: 11. Germline-derived CDR1 and CDR2 are LNHDA and SQIVND (reference sequence). The CDR3 spans 15 residues. DNA of the CDR3: TGTGCCAGTAGTACGGACGGACTAGCACAAGGTACGCAGTATTTT. Protein product: CASSTDGLAQGTQYF.

The chain has TRBV12-3 or TRBV12-4 and TRBJ1-1; possible D gene TRBD1, 5 bases. Trimming left V 3 bases short and J 8 bases short, with 10 bases between. CDR3 size: 12 residues. CDR3 coding DNA: TGTGCCAGCAGTTTGGGGCTTAGGGAAGCTTTCTTT. It encodes CASSLGLREAFF.

The chain carries TRBV12-3 or TRBV12-4 and TRBJ2-7; tentatively, D is TRBD2 (6 bases). The CDR3 length is 13 residues. Between the trimmed V and J ends, which lost 3 bases and 7 bases, there was a span of 13 bases. CDR3 nucleotide sequence: TGTGCCAGCAGTTTCCAGGCGGGGATGGAGCAGTACGTC. Protein sequence: CASSFQAGMEQYV.

The genes are TRBV30 and TRBJ1-4; weak D call: TRBD1 (5 bases). The CDR3 consists of 13 residues. The V and J ends lost 1 base and 14 bases respectively, with 17 bases between them. Germline CDR1 is GTSNPN and CDR2 is SVGIG (reference sequence). The CDR3 sequence is CAWSAHRAGFLFF. CDR3 bases: TGTGCCTGGAGTGCGCACCGGGCAGGGTTCCTGTTTTTT.